This T cell receptor (beta chain) was identified during a study of T cell changes during pregnancy in multiple sclerosis (dated by TCRdb to the late 2010s). For the wider study: Changes in the T cell repertoire over the course of pregnancy were examined in this study in women with multiple sclerosis.

Reading the germline V gene gives CDR1 KGHSH and CDR2 LQKENI. The CDR3 numbers 12 residues from cysteine through phenylalanine. Of all the DNA, just the CDR3 is kept, 36 bases in frame from base 1. The trim is 2 bases for V and 7 bases for J, with a gap of 6 bases between the germline ends. This clone was detected only once. Its antigen is still unknown. No base quality information exists; no much larger clone differs at one position. The method was the immunoSEQ multiplex PCR assay. The table was pulled from immuneACCESS by TCRdb, which kept in-frame rearrangements only. Such tables lose some clones; where checked, under half of the loss comes from unresolved V genes, and the rest has no known cause. In this sample the table shows under 80,000 clones, over 85% of which occur a single time. Over 3.5% of the sample is taken by the ten largest.

The V and J genes are TRBV18 and TRBJ1-3, with the identity of the D gene unclear. Material: peripheral blood, obtained after pregnancy. This receptor was obtained from a female donor in good health, enrolled as a control in a pregnancy study. CDR3 region: CASSPNANTIYF. The DNA is TGTGCCAGCTCACCAAACGCGAACACCATATATTTT.